This TCR beta chain was sequenced during a study of T cells in localized non-small cell lung cancer. This CDR3 contains 15 residues. The germline CDR1 and CDR2 sequences are SGDLS and YYNGEE. J lost 6 bases, V lost 7 bases, and 13 bases had no gene match. In its sample, this clone was seen a few times. Its antigen is undetermined. Generated by immunoSEQ multiplex PCR, the TCRdb table keeps only in-frame clones and is missing some. This sample yields over 10,000 clones, of which 28% are seen a single time; about 6.8% belongs to the top ten. General study points: Among the tissues sampled, uninvolved adjacent lung had the highest T cell clonality, above tumor. A median about 56 of the top 100 tumor clones appeared in adjacent lung. Heterogeneity within the tumor remains possible, as just one region underwent sequencing.

The rearrangement joins TRBV9 to TRBJ2-1; 7 nucleotides agree with TRBD2. Material: lung tumor tissue, obtained before any cancer treatment. This clonotype originated in a female donor at least 60 years old with stage I lung adenocarcinoma. CDR3 sequence reads: CASAYLGGLGNEQFF. CDR3 nucleotides: TGTGCCAGCGCTTATTTGGGAGGGCTCGGCAATGAGCAGTTCTTC.